This is a list of T cell receptor beta chains from one sample in a study of blood T cell repertoires in COVID-19. Clones were sequenced by immunoSEQ multiplex PCR, and TCRdb holds only the in-frame ones, with some missing. The sample shows roughly 100,000 clones, about 80% of them seen only once. Sequenced sample: peripheral blood. The receptors derive from a man in his fifties or sixties with acute or convalescent COVID-19. Each CDR3 is given with its conserved first and last residue. Each record gives: J gene, D gene, CDR3 length, V gene, CDR3 protein. A D gene is named only where the DNA matches it firmly.

TRBJ1-4	TRBD1	18	TRBV6-2/TRBV6-3	CASSYWPPGQGDPTKLFF
TRBJ2-3	TRBD2	15	TRBV15	CATSRSSGYTDTQYF
TRBJ1-1	TRBD1	16	TRBV19	CASSNRDRGFGPEAFF
TRBJ1-5	NA	18	TRBV13	CASSLRFSGGTSRGPQHF
TRBJ2-1	TRBD1	18	TRBV4-2	CASSQVNRDSVSPNEQFF
TRBJ1-1	TRBD1	17	TRBV5-8	CASSLVTGGWGDTEAFF
TRBJ2-1	NA	12	TRBV10-3	CAISEGSNEQFF
TRBJ2-2	TRBD1	14	TRBV7-8	CASSPGQGTGELFF
TRBJ1-1	NA	12	TRBV29-1	CSVLSGKPEAFF
TRBJ2-3	NA	15	TRBV2	CASSELSTTTDTQYF
TRBJ1-1	NA	14	TRBV5-6	CASSLVSGGTEAFF
TRBJ2-1	NA	13	TRBV6-6	CASTPSGGNEQFF
TRBJ1-3	NA	14	TRBV5-1	CASSFGDSGNTIYF
TRBJ2-3	TRBD2	17	TRBV5-1	CASSFGPLAGATDTQYF
TRBJ2-1	NA	14	TRBV5-1	CASSSPSSYNEQFF
TRBJ2-7	NA	12	TRBV14	CASSQDSYEQYF
TRBJ1-5	NA	13	TRBV6-5	CASWARKNQPQHF
TRBJ2-3	TRBD2	14	TRBV7-2	CASSALANTDTQYF
TRBJ1-1	NA	13	TRBV28	CASSLGPNTEAFF
TRBJ1-3	NA	14	TRBV6-1	CASSDGGSGNTIYF
TRBJ1-5	TRBD1	15	TRBV7-2	CASSFQGGSNQPQHF
TRBJ1-5	NA	13	TRBV2	CALRNRARQPQHF
TRBJ1-1	NA	15	TRBV19	CASTLARGGGTEAFF
TRBJ2-1	NA	14	TRBV5-1	CASSLLIGSNEQFF
TRBJ1-1	NA	15	TRBV15	CATSRVVGEDTEAFF
TRBJ1-3	NA	13	TRBV9	CASSGLSGNTIYF
TRBJ2-1	TRBD2	17	TRBV29-1	CSVLTSGRPSSYNEQFF
TRBJ1-1	TRBD1	16	TRBV18	CASSPWDRGPGTEAFF
TRBJ2-5	TRBD1	14	TRBV5-4	CASSLAGGRETQYF
TRBJ2-1	TRBD1	14	TRBV5-1	CASSLGNRGNEQFF
TRBJ2-2	NA	13	TRBV19	CASSIYNTGELFF
TRBJ1-3	NA	14	TRBV10-3	CAISEAKTGNTIYF
TRBJ1-1	NA	13	TRBV12-3/TRBV12-4	CASSLNRDTEAFF